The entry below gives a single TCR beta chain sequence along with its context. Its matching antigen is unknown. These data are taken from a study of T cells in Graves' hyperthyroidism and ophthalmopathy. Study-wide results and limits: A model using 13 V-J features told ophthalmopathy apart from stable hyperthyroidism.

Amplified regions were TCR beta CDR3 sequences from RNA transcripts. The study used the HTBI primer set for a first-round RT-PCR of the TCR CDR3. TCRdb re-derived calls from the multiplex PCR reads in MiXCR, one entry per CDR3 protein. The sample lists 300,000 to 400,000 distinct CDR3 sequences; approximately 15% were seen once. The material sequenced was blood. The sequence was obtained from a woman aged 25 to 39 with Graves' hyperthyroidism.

CDR3: CASSKSADTQYF. The CDR3 DNA reads as TGTGCCAGCAGTAAGTCAGCCGATACGCAGTATTTT. The chain employs TRBV12-3 or TRBV12-4 and TRBJ2-3; D is uncertain. V lost 5 bases and J lost 6, with 9 bases in between. The CDR3 has 12 residues.